This paragraph covers one T cell receptor (beta chain) sequence. Its target is not known. Per TCR library, about 3.5 ug of total RNA was used. TCRdb re-called the 5' RACE reads; one entry per CDR3 protein, DNA not given. The sample has some 450,000 distinct CDR3 sequences. The sample belongs to a study of monozygotic twins with inflammatory bowel disease. The CDR3 runs to 13 residues. Per germline, CDR1 DFQATT and CDR2 SNEGSKA (reference sequence). Findings and limits, study-wide: Relative clonotype sharing with others was diminished in IBD patients versus healthy twins, particularly with disease activity.

The sequenced sample was blood. The chain employs TRBV20-1 and TRBJ1-2. The TCR originated in a human donor with ulcerative colitis or Crohn's disease, or a healthy co-twin of an affected twin (not recorded which). This chain's CDR3 is CSARTLGKTGYTF.